The clone carrying this TCR beta chain has only a few counts. The antigen is not known. Germline V lookup: CDR1 LGHNA, CDR2 YSLEER. This CDR3 is 14 amino acids long. Trimming removed 4 bases at V and 9 bases at J, with 16 bases between. TCRdb re-derived calls from the RT-PCR reads in MiXCR, one entry per CDR3 protein. The repertoire holds a few hundred thousand distinct CDR3 sequences, with about 14% as singletons. This record comes from a study of response to subunit inactivated influenza vaccine. Study findings and constraints: With each seasonal influenza vaccination, the authors suggested, few new T cells are recruited.

This sequence was found in a middle-aged man who received an inactivated influenza vaccine. The input for sequencing was PBMCs from blood, taken roughly 12 days after vaccination. The chain has TRBV4-3 and TRBJ2-1; D gene unclear. CDR3 DNA sequence: TGCGCCAGCAGCCGAAATTATAAGGGCGGTGAGCAGTTCTTC. The encoded protein is CASSRNYKGGEQFF.